This T cell receptor (beta chain) was recorded in a study of human T cells and chemical hapten exposure. The time point denotes: pre-sensitization, week 0. Regarding treatment: therapeutic diphenylcyclopropenone sensitization with weekly scalp DPC. This clonotype was picked up many times. Its antigen is as yet unknown. This CDR3 is 13 amino acids long. Trimming took 3 bases from V and 8 from J, leaving 10 bases between them. Germline lookup yields CDR1 LGHNA and CDR2 YSLEER. Study results and caveats: No change in TCRs above 1 in 1000 frequency was produced by DPC sensitization.

TCRdb itself ran the RACE reads through MiXCR, one entry per CDR3 protein. The sample lists approximately 370,000 distinct CDR3 sequences, around 5.5% occurring once. This sample comprised whole blood, obtained in connection with sensitization to the hapten diphenylcyclopropenone (DPC). This receptor was obtained from a woman under 30 with alopecia areata. Some clones in this sample may be carry-over from other donors' samples. The chain uses TRBV4-3 and TRBJ1-4; D gene unclear. This CDR3 reads CASSHEGREKLFF. The CDR3 bases are TGCGCCAGCAGCCATGAGGGTCGAGAAAAACTGTTTTTT.